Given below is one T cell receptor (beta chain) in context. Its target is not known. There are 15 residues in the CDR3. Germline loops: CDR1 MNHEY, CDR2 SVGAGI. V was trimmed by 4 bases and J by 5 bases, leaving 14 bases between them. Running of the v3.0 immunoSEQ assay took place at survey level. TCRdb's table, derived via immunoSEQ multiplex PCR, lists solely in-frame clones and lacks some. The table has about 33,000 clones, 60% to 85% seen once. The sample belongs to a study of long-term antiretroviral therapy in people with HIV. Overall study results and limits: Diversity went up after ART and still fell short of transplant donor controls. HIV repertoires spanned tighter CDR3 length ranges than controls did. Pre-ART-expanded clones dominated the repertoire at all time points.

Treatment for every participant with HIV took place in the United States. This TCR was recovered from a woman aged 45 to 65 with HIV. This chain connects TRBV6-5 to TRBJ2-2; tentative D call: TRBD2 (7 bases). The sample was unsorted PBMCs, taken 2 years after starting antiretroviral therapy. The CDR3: CASSSGGGRTGELFF. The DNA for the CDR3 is TGTGCCAGCAGTTCTGGGGGGGGCAGAACCGGGGAGCTGTTTTTT.